This entry lists 26 T cell receptor beta chains sequenced from one sample in a study of blood T cell repertoires in COVID-19. The protocol was immunoSEQ multiplex PCR, while the TCRdb copy is restricted to in-frame clones and leaves out a portion. The sample includes 250,000 to 350,000 clones, roughly 90% of them seen just once. Sequences were obtained from peripheral blood. The receptors were gathered from a woman aged 30 to 39 with COVID-19, enrolled during active disease.

J is TRBJ1-6 and V is TRBV6-2 or TRBV6-3; D is unclear. V was shortened by 1 base and J by 10 bases, with 8 bases between the two germline ends. CDR3 length: 13 amino acids. The germline V gene encodes CDR1 MNHEY and CDR2 SVGEGT. Written as DNA, the CDR3 is TGTGCCAGCAGTTACTTTGTGCGCTCACCCCTCCACTTT. Translating it yields CASSYFVRSPLHF.

Turning to this clone: Other nucleotide sequences from this sample produce the same CDR3. The chain couples TRBV6-2 or TRBV6-3 to TRBJ1-1, with 10 bases matching TRBD1. J gave up 1 base and V 6 bases, and 2 bases lay outside the gene matches. CDR3 length: 14 amino acids. CDR1 is MNHEY, CDR2 SVGEGT, per germline. The DNA for the CDR3 is TGTGCCAGCAGCCGGACAGGGGGGAACACTGAAGCTTTCTTT. It translates to CASSRTGGNTEAFF.

This clone was counted ten times or more. The chain links TRBV19 to TRBJ2-7; 10 nucleotides line up with TRBD1. Trimming removed 5 bases from V and 2 bases from J; junction bases left unmatched: 9. This CDR3 spans 16 amino acids. In germline, CDR1 is LNHDA, CDR2 SQIVND (reference sequence). Here the CDR3 DNA reads TGTGCCAGTAGTCCGCAGGGACAGGGGACCACCTACGAGCAGTACTTC. It codes for CASSPQGQGTTYEQYF.

The V gene is TRBV7-9, the J gene TRBJ1-1; 7 nucleotides agree with TRBD1. This CDR3 contains 14 residues. The J segment lost 3 bases and the V segment lost 5 bases, leaving 6 bases of the junction unmatched. Germline assignment: CDR1 SEHNR and CDR2 FQNEAQ (reference sequence). The CDR3 coding sequence is TGTGCCAGCAGCCTACAGGGGAAGGACACTGAAGCTTTCTTT. Protein product: CASSLQGKDTEAFF.

The genes are TRBV5-4 and TRBJ2-1; 7 bases line up with TRBD2. The ends lost 2 bases at V and 5 bases at J; junction bases unmatched: 4. Germline CDR1 SGHNT, CDR2 YYREEE (reference sequence). The CDR3 is made up of 14 amino acids. The CDR3 bases are TGTGCCAGCAGCTTTCCGGGAGGAAACAATGAGCAGTTCTTC. Translation gives CASSFPGGNNEQFF.

The chain combines TRBV9 with TRBJ1-6, with a tentative D call TRBD1 (5 bases). Germline values: CDR1 SGDLS, CDR2 YYNGEE. Trimming stripped 3 bases from V and 1 base from J, with 11 bases between. The CDR3 length is 16 residues. CDR3 loop: CASSDGQESYNSPLHF. The CDR3 DNA sequence: TGTGCCAGCAGCGATGGACAAGAATCCTATAATTCACCCCTCCACTTT.

The V gene is TRBV28, the J gene TRBJ2-7; maybe TRBD1 (6 bases). CDR1 is MDHEN, CDR2 SYDVKM, per germline. V was shortened by 3 bases and J by 3 bases, with 18 bases between the two germline ends. The length of the CDR3 is 16 residues. The CDR3 loop is CASSLAAASQGYEQYF. In DNA, the CDR3 is TGTGCCAGCAGTTTGGCAGCGGCCTCACAGGGCTACGAGCAGTACTTC.

This chain links TRBV15 with TRBJ1-5; TRBD1 aligns across 7 bases. V shed 1 base and J 0 bases; nucleotides not matched to a gene: 3. The germline CDR1 and CDR2 sequences are LNHNV and YYDKDF (reference sequence). The CDR3 runs to 16 residues. CDR3 in amino acids: CATSRGDRISNQPQHF. CDR3 coding DNA: TGTGCCACCAGCAGAGGGGACAGAATTAGCAATCAGCCCCAGCATTTT.

This clone was seen a single time. CDR3 in DNA: TGTGCCAGCAGCTTAGTAGCGGGAGGCCACACCGGGGAGCTGTTTTTT. The encoded protein is CASSLVAGGHTGELFF. The chain is built from TRBV11-2 and TRBJ2-2; 10 nucleotides line up with TRBD2. With V trimmed by 1 base and J by 3 bases, 2 bases remained unmatched. The V gene's germline CDR1 is SGHAT and CDR2 FQNNGV. This CDR3 comprises 16 residues. Complete variable domain (other parts from reference TRBV11-2 and TRBJ2-2): EAGVAQSPRYKIIEKRQSVAFWCNPISGHATLYWYQQILGQGPKLLIQFQNNGVVDDSQLPKDRFSAERLKGVDSTLKIQPAKLEDSAVYLCASSLVAGGHTGELFFGEGSRLTVL.

The V gene is TRBV14, the J gene TRBJ2-3, with 10 bases identical to TRBD1. The ends lost 4 bases at V and 4 bases at J; junction bases unmatched: 5. Germline V CDR1 and CDR2: SGHDN, FVKESK. The CDR3 spans 15 residues. The CDR3 sequence is CASSLRTGGADTQYF. The CDR3 DNA sequence: TGTGCCAGCAGCCTTCGGACAGGGGGTGCAGATACGCAGTATTTT.

The chain employs TRBV5-1 and TRBJ2-3; TRBD1 aligns across 10 bases. With V trimmed by 4 bases and J by 5 bases, 13 bases remained unmatched. Germline values: CDR1 SGHRS, CDR2 YFSETQ. The CDR3 length is 17 residues. Here the CDR3 reads CASSPLLTGGFGDTQYF. The CDR3 DNA reads as TGCGCCAGCAGCCCCCTTTTGACAGGGGGCTTTGGAGATACGCAGTATTTT.

The chain combines TRBV5-4 with TRBJ1-4; TRBD1 aligns across 10 bases. CDR1 SGHNT and CDR2 YYREEE come from the germline V gene (reference sequence). The CDR3 loop spans 14 amino acids. The V gene end was trimmed by 4 bases and the J gene end by 7 bases; junction bases not matched to a gene: 4. The CDR3 nucleotides read TGTGCCAGCAGCCCGGGACAGGGGCGTGAAAAACTGTTTTTT. Translation: CASSPGQGREKLFF.

This chain joins TRBV6-5 and TRBJ1-6; D gene uncertain. Between the trimmed V and J ends, which lost 0 bases and 0 bases, there was a span of 3 bases. The CDR3 runs to 15 residues. CDR1 and CDR2 (germline): MNHEY, SVGAGI. The CDR3 loop reads CASSYSRSYNSPLHF. The CDR3, as DNA: TGTGCCAGCAGTTACTCGCGCTCCTATAATTCACCCCTCCACTTT.

The chain uses TRBV3-1 (or the pseudogene TRBV3-2) and TRBJ2-6, with D possibly being TRBD1 (7 bases). Germline lookup yields CDR1 LGHDT and CDR2 YNNKEL (reference sequence). V lost 5 bases and J 4 bases, leaving 15 bases between the germline ends. CDR3 size: 16 residues. This chain's CDR3 is CASSSPGGLGANVLTF. In nucleotides, the CDR3 is TGTGCCAGCAGCTCGCCAGGGGGGCTCGGGGCCAACGTCCTGACTTTC.

This rearrangement joins TRBV12-3 or TRBV12-4 to TRBJ1-5; D unresolved. Trimming shortened V by 5 bases and J by 4 bases, and 9 bases separated the two germline ends. There are 13 residues in the CDR3. In DNA, the CDR3 is TGTGCCAGCAGTCGGGAGAGAAATCAGCCCCAGCATTTT. This codes for CASSRERNQPQHF.

This rearrangement joins TRBV7-8 to TRBJ1-5; weak D call: TRBD1 (5 bases). From germline, CDR1 is SGHVS and CDR2 FQNEAQ. The CDR3 totals 16 residues. The V gene lost 5 bases and the J gene lost 5 bases, with 19 bases spanning the gap. CDR3: CASSPWDSVAYQPQHF. Written as DNA, the CDR3 is TGTGCCAGCAGCCCCTGGGACTCTGTGGCGTATCAGCCCCAGCATTTT.

This clone was counted a single time. J is TRBJ2-4 and V is TRBV30, with D uncertain. The ends were cut back, 1 base at V and 4 bases at J, with 5 bases in the middle. Germline lookup yields CDR1 GTSNPN and CDR2 SVGIG (reference sequence). This CDR3 spans 12 amino acids. Written as DNA, the CDR3 is TGTGCCTGGAGTGGAGCTAAAAACATTCAGTACTTC. Its protein is CAWSGAKNIQYF.

The chain employs TRBV19 and TRBJ2-2, with D uncertain. Germline loops: CDR1 LNHDA, CDR2 SQIVND (reference sequence). This CDR3 has 14 residues. Trimming removed 7 bases from V and 4 bases from J, with 13 bases in between. CDR3 loop: CASTPLGGTGELFF. The CDR3 region has the DNA TGTGCCAGTACTCCACTCGGTGGCACCGGGGAGCTGTTTTTT.

The chain is built from TRBV29-1 and TRBJ2-3; the match to TRBD1 covers 8 bases. This CDR3 spans 15 amino acids. V trimming: 4 bases; J trimming: 1 base; junction bases outside the gene matches: 7. In germline, CDR1 is SQVTM, CDR2 ANQGSEA. As DNA, the CDR3 is TGCAGCGTTGCAAGACAGGGGTTGGGCACAGATACGCAGTATTTT. Protein: CSVARQGLGTDTQYF.

The CDR3 DNA reads TGCGCCAGCAGCTGGACTAGCGGCTCCTACGAGCAGTACTTC. Amino acids: CASSWTSGSYEQYF. This chain uses TRBV10-2 with TRBJ2-7; TRBD2 matches at 10 bases. Germline V CDR1 and CDR2: WSHSY, SAAADI. CDR3 length: 14 residues. Unmatched junction bases numbered 2, after V lost 6 bases and J lost 0 bases.

The J gene is TRBJ2-4, the V gene TRBV10-2; the D gene is possibly TRBD2 (5 bases). Trimming removed 6 bases at V and 3 bases at J, with 12 bases between. The CDR3 is 14 amino acids. Germline CDR1 reads WSHSY; CDR2 reads SAAADI. Here the CDR3 reads CASSDAGDKNIQYF. In DNA form, the CDR3 reads TGCGCCAGCAGCGATGCGGGTGACAAAAACATTCAGTACTTC.

This clone has a handful of counts. The CDR3 DNA reads as TGTGCCAGCAGCCAACCCGGGACAGGGAGGGCTTCACCCCTCCACTTT. Its protein product is CASSQPGTGRASPLHF. The genes are TRBV3-1 (or the pseudogene TRBV3-2) and TRBJ1-6, with 9 nucleotides matching TRBD1. V dropped 2 bases and J dropped 9; count of bases not matched to a gene: 8. Germline lookup yields CDR1 LGHDT and CDR2 YNNKEL (reference sequence). This CDR3 has 16 residues.

This chain uses TRBV7-9 with TRBJ1-3; the D gene is possibly TRBD1 (6 bases). Germline CDR1 and CDR2: SEHNR and FQNEAQ (reference sequence). V lost 4 bases and J lost 1, with 17 bases in between. The CDR3 extends over 17 amino acids. CDR3 DNA: TGTGCCAGCAGCTCCTATCGGGGGGCCGGTTCTGGAAACACCATATATTTT. It translates to CASSSYRGAGSGNTIYF.

The chain recombines TRBV6-5 with TRBJ2-1; 8 positions agree with TRBD2. This CDR3 comprises 13 residues. The ends lost 5 bases at V and 4 bases at J; junction bases unmatched: 1. Germline loops: CDR1 MNHEY, CDR2 SVGAGI. The CDR3 is CASSSGSYNEQFF. DNA for the CDR3: TGTGCCAGCAGTAGCGGGAGTTACAATGAGCAGTTCTTC.

The chain has TRBV29-1 and TRBJ2-3; tentatively, D is TRBD2 (6 bases). V dropped 7 bases and J dropped 3 bases, with 17 bases sitting between them. The V gene's germline CDR1 is SQVTM and CDR2 ANQGSEA. This CDR3 is 14 amino acids long. The CDR3 nucleotides are TGCAGCGCCGATCGGGGGAGACAGACAGATACGCAGTATTTT. This translates into CSADRGRQTDTQYF.

The chain links TRBV7-3 to TRBJ2-5; weak D call: TRBD2 (5 bases). The V gene's germline CDR1 is SGHTA and CDR2 FQGTGA. V lost 4 bases and J 5 bases, leaving 8 bases between the germline ends. CDR3 length: 12 amino acids. CDR3 coding DNA: TGTGCCAGCAGCTCCCCGGGGGAGACCCAGTACTTC. Protein sequence: CASSSPGETQYF.